These 28 T cell receptor beta chains were sequenced from one sample in a study of cytomegalovirus exposure and HLA in healthy donors. Use of 60 Vbeta and 13 Jbeta primers characterized the PCR. Profiling relied on immunoSEQ multiplex PCR, and the TCRdb table lists in-frame clones only, not all of them. This sample has 150,000 to 200,000 clones; 87% occur once, and the top ten carry about 0.24%. Sequenced: PBMCs. The source is a girl less than two years old in good health and CMV-seronegative.

V gene TRBV5-1 combines with J gene TRBJ1-2; 7 bases align to TRBD1. The V gene end was trimmed by 7 bases and the J gene end by 2 bases; junction bases not matched to a gene: 14. CDR3 size: 16 residues. CDR1 SGHRS and CDR2 YFSETQ come from the germline V gene. Written as DNA, the CDR3 is TGCGCCAGCCAACCGGGGTTGGGGACAGAGAACTATGGCTACACCTTC. It is translated as CASQPGLGTENYGYTF.

CDR3: CAWSGGVGEQYF. DNA for the CDR3: TGTGCCTGGAGCGGAGGGGTTGGCGAGCAGTACTTC. This chain uses TRBV30 with TRBJ2-7, with D perhaps TRBD2 (6 bases). The V end lost 3 bases, the J end lost 6 bases, and 12 bases lay between the germline ends. Germline V gives CDR1 GTSNPN, CDR2 SVGIG (reference sequence). The CDR3 spans 12 residues.

This clone was observed a few times. CDR3 residues: CASSNPTGVGGQPQHF. CDR3 coding DNA: TGTGCCAGCAGTAACCCGACAGGGGTGGGGGGTCAGCCCCAGCATTTT. This chain uses TRBV28 with TRBJ1-5; 8 positions agree with TRBD1. This CDR3 region has 16 residues. In germline, CDR1 is MDHEN, CDR2 SYDVKM. The V and J ends lost 5 bases and 6 bases, in that order; junction bases with no gene match: 12.

The chain employs TRBV11-2 and TRBJ2-1; 7 positions agree with TRBD2. Germline trimming cut 4 bases from V and 7 bases from J; bases unmatched to any gene: 10. The germline V gene encodes CDR1 SGHAT and CDR2 FQNNGV. The CDR3 runs 15 residues. This CDR3 reads CASSYSPGLNNEQFF. DNA for the CDR3: TGTGCCAGCAGCTATTCTCCGGGACTAAATAATGAGCAGTTCTTC.

The chain links TRBV4-2 to TRBJ2-7; TRBD2 is a possible D gene (6 bases). Trimming took 0 bases from V and 1 from J, leaving 13 bases between them. CDR1 and CDR2 (germline): LGHNA, YNFKEQ. The CDR3 consists of 16 residues. Here the CDR3 reads CASSQETGRGSYEQYF. CDR3 in DNA: TGTGCCAGCAGCCAAGAAACGGGCCGGGGGTCCTACGAGCAGTACTTC.

J is TRBJ2-3 and V is TRBV9, with 9 nucleotides matching TRBD2. Germline CDR1 SGDLS, CDR2 YYNGEE. With 3 bases clipped from V and 1 base from J, the junction kept 3 bases outside the gene matches. The CDR3 is 15 residues long. The CDR3 sequence is CASSGRTSGTDTQYF. The CDR3 coding sequence is TGTGCCAGCAGCGGGAGGACTAGCGGCACAGATACGCAGTATTTT. Full variable domain (outside the CDR3, taken from reference TRBV9 and TRBJ2-3): DSGVTQTPKHLITATGQRVTLRCSPRSGDLSVYWYQQSLDQGLQFLIQYYNGEERAKGNILERFSAQQFPDLHSELNLSSLELGDSALYFCASSGRTSGTDTQYFGPGTRLTVL.

This chain joins TRBV5-1 and TRBJ2-2; a weak D match, TRBD1 (5 bases). Germline V CDR1 and CDR2: SGHRS, YFSETQ. The CDR3 contains 17 residues. Trimming took 1 base from V and 5 from J, leaving 18 bases between them. The CDR3 spells CASSLIRANFGTGELFF. CDR3 DNA sequence: TGCGCCAGCAGCTTGATCAGGGCCAATTTCGGGACCGGGGAGCTGTTTTTT.

The chain is built from TRBV5-1 and TRBJ2-5, with D maybe TRBD1 (6 bases). Germline lookup yields CDR1 SGHRS and CDR2 YFSETQ. The CDR3 runs to 15 residues. Trimming pared 4 bases from V and 5 bases from J, leaving 18 bases between. CDR3 amino acids: CASSTEQGPRETQYF. DNA of the CDR3: TGCGCCAGCAGCACGGAACAGGGCCCGCGGGAGACCCAGTACTTC.

The rearrangement joins TRBV5-4 to TRBJ2-5; D is possibly TRBD2 (6 bases). CDR3 size: 15 residues. The V end was cut by 4 bases, the J end by 6 bases, with 19 bases between. Germline V gene data show CDR1 as SGHNT and CDR2 as YYREEE (reference sequence). The CDR3, as DNA: TGTGCCAGCAGCCGAACCGCTACGGGGGATAAGACCCAGTACTTC. It specifies CASSRTATGDKTQYF.

The V call is TRBV5-1, the J call TRBJ1-5; TRBD1 matches at 7 bases. Germline CDR1 reads SGHRS; CDR2 reads YFSETQ. CDR3 length: 13 amino acids. V lost 1 base, J lost 5 bases, and 0 bases stayed unmatched. In DNA, the CDR3 is TGCGCCAGCAGCTTGACAGGGGATCAGCCCCAGCATTTT. Protein product: CASSLTGDQPQHF.

CDR3 loop: CASSGLSAGYTF. DNA for the CDR3: TGTGCCAGCAGCGGGCTTTCTGCTGGCTACACCTTC. The chain employs TRBV7-9 and TRBJ1-2; D not resolved. Per germline, CDR1 SEHNR and CDR2 FQNEAQ (reference sequence). V was pared by 5 bases and J by 7 bases, with 11 bases between. CDR3 size: 12 residues.

This rearrangement joins TRBV11-2 to TRBJ2-5; TRBD2 might be the D (6 bases). CDR1 and CDR2 (germline): SGHAT, FQNNGV. This CDR3 comprises 15 residues. The V end lost 6 bases, the J end lost 5 bases, and 19 bases lay between the germline ends. CDR3 nucleotides: TGTGCCAGCAGTCAATACCCCCGGGGGTCGGAGACCCAGTACTTC. Its protein is CASSQYPRGSETQYF.

The V gene is TRBV18, the J gene TRBJ2-3; TRBD1 might be the D (5 bases). The CDR3 extends over 18 amino acids. Trimming took 6 bases from V and 1 from J, leaving 23 bases between them. Per the germline V gene, CDR1 is KGHSH and CDR2 is LQKENI. In DNA, the CDR3 is TGTGCCAGCTCCACCAGGGCAGCTGTGTTTATGCGCACAGATACGCAGTATTTT. Translation gives CASSTRAAVFMRTDTQYF.

V gene TRBV4-2 combines with J gene TRBJ2-7, with D perhaps TRBD1 (6 bases). Germline CDR1 reads LGHNA; CDR2 reads YNFKEQ. The CDR3 spans 14 residues. Between the trimmed V and J ends, which lost 0 bases and 1 base, there was a span of 7 bases. CDR3: CASSQEGASYEQYF. CDR3 DNA: TGTGCCAGCAGCCAAGAGGGGGCTTCCTACGAGCAGTACTTC.

The chain recombines TRBV27 with TRBJ2-1; perhaps TRBD1 as D (6 bases). This CDR3 has 17 residues. The V end was cut by 5 bases, the J end by 0 bases, with 17 bases between. Germline CDR1 reads MNHEY; CDR2 reads SMNVEV (reference sequence). CDR3: CASSPLSVQGSYNEQFF. DNA for the CDR3: TGTGCCAGCAGTCCACTAAGCGTACAGGGCTCCTACAATGAGCAGTTCTTC.

This chain joins TRBV5-1 and TRBJ2-1; D gene unclear. V gave up 1 base and J gave up 5 bases, with 10 bases separating them. The CDR3 spans 14 residues. Germline V gene sequence: CDR1 SGHRS, CDR2 YFSETQ. CDR3 nucleotides: TGCGCCAGCAGCTTGCGCCAGGTCAACAATGAGCAGTTCTTC. Its translation is CASSLRQVNNEQFF.

The sample holds a few counts of this clone. The gene calls are TRBV7-2 and TRBJ2-1; a weak D match, TRBD2 (7 bases). This CDR3 region has 17 residues. Trimming left V 5 bases short and J 2 bases short, with 19 bases between. Germline V gives CDR1 SGHTA, CDR2 FQGNSA. In DNA form, the CDR3 reads TGTGCCAGCAGCCAAAGGCGGGGGCTTGACACCTACAATGAGCAGTTCTTC. Its translation is CASSQRRGLDTYNEQFF.

The chain couples TRBV2 to TRBJ1-3; 9 positions agree with TRBD1. The CDR3 is made up of 15 amino acids. V lost 4 bases, J lost 2 bases, and 3 bases stayed unmatched. Germline CDR1 reads SNHLY; CDR2 reads FYNNEI. CDR3: CASSATGGPGNTIYF. As DNA, the CDR3 is TGTGCCAGCAGTGCGACAGGGGGGCCTGGAAACACCATATATTTT.

The chain uses TRBV6-6 and TRBJ1-4, with 9 positions matching TRBD1. CDR1 and CDR2 (germline): MNHNY, SVGAGI (reference sequence). The CDR3 contains 16 residues. After removal of 5 bases from V and 7 bases from J, the junction contained 11 bases not matched to a gene. The CDR3 DNA sequence: TGTGCCAGCAGTCAATACAGGGGGCAGGGATTTGAAAAACTGTTTTTT. This sequence encodes CASSQYRGQGFEKLFF.

The chain has TRBV27 and TRBJ1-1; TRBD1 is a possible D gene (6 bases). Germline V CDR1 and CDR2: MNHEY, SMNVEV (reference sequence). V was shortened by 2 bases and J by 4 bases, with 14 bases between the two germline ends. CDR3 size: 15 residues. The CDR3 DNA is TGTGCCAGCAGTTTAGGGGGGGGCCGCCTCACTGAAGCTTTCTTT. It yields the protein CASSLGGGRLTEAFF.

The chain joins TRBV5-4 to TRBJ2-7, with D perhaps TRBD2 (5 bases). Germline CDR1 and CDR2: SGHNT and YYREEE (reference sequence). The germline V and J ends were trimmed by 0 bases and 5 bases, with 15 bases remaining between them. The CDR3 totals 15 residues. The CDR3 loop is CASSLDQLVSDEQYF. The DNA for the CDR3 is TGTGCCAGCAGCTTGGACCAACTAGTTTCGGACGAGCAGTACTTC.

The V call is TRBV2, the J call TRBJ1-5; 7 nucleotides line up with TRBD1. V lost 7 bases and J lost 0; bases outside the gene matches: 12. CDR1 and CDR2 from the germline V gene are SNHLY and FYNNEI. The CDR3 length is 17 residues. CDR3 protein: CASNGDRSSYSNQPQHF. As DNA, the CDR3 is TGTGCCAGCAATGGGGACAGATCGTCCTATAGCAATCAGCCCCAGCATTTT. The full variable domain, completed using reference TRBV2 and TRBJ1-5, is EPEVTQTPSHQVTQMGQEVILRCVPISNHLYFYWYRQILGQKVEFLVSFYNNEISEKSEIFDDQFSVERPDGSNFTLKIRSTKLEDSAMYFCASNGDRSSYSNQPQHFGDGTRLSIL.

V usage is TRBV27 and J usage is TRBJ1-4; the D gene is possibly TRBD1 (5 bases). Germline V gives CDR1 MNHEY, CDR2 SMNVEV (reference sequence). Trimming left V 2 bases short and J 4 bases short, with 8 bases between. CDR3 length: 14 residues. This CDR3 reads CASSLIDSNEKLFF. In DNA form, the CDR3 reads TGTGCCAGCAGTTTAATCGACAGTAATGAAAAACTGTTTTTT.

The rearrangement uses TRBV4-2 and TRBJ2-7, with 12 bases lining up with TRBD2. The germline V gene encodes CDR1 LGHNA and CDR2 YNFKEQ. The CDR3 has 14 amino acids. The J segment lost 5 bases and the V segment lost 1 base, leaving 0 bases of the junction unmatched. The CDR3 DNA is TGTGCCAGCAGCCAAGGGACTAGCGGGGACGAGCAGTACTTC. It encodes CASSQGTSGDEQYF.

V is TRBV19 and J is TRBJ2-4; D perhaps matches TRBD2 (7 bases). CDR1 is LNHDA and CDR2 is SQIVND in the germline V gene (reference sequence). The CDR3 consists of 15 residues. V dropped 3 bases and J dropped 0 bases, with 9 bases sitting between them. Here the CDR3 DNA reads TGTGCCAGTAGTATTGGGGGGGCAGCCAAAAACATTCAGTACTTC. It translates to CASSIGGAAKNIQYF.

This clone is a singleton in its sample. The V and J genes are TRBV6-1 and TRBJ2-7; 11 bases match TRBD1. CDR1 MNHNS and CDR2 SASEGT come from the germline V gene. Germline trimming cut 7 bases from V and 6 bases from J; bases unmatched to any gene: 5. The CDR3 has 13 amino acids. The chain's CDR3 is CASTPDRGREQYF. DNA of the CDR3: TGTGCCAGCACCCCGGACAGGGGGCGCGAGCAGTACTTC.

The chain couples TRBV6-6 to TRBJ2-3; D uncertain. The CDR3 is made up of 11 amino acids. With 7 bases removed from V and 0 bases from J, the gap between germline ends came to 2 bases. CDR1 is MNHNY and CDR2 is SVGAGI in the germline V gene (reference sequence). The CDR3 protein is CASTSTDTQYF. The DNA for the CDR3 is TGTGCCAGCACAAGCACAGATACGCAGTATTTT.

This chain links TRBV19 with TRBJ1-1, with 9 bases aligning to TRBD1. Germline CDR1 reads LNHDA; CDR2 reads SQIVND (reference sequence). This CDR3 contains 16 residues. The junction had 7 bases not matched to a gene; V was cut back by 5 bases and J by 0 bases. CDR3 sequence (DNA): TGTGCCAGTAGTCGTCCCGGGACAGGGTTGAACACTGAAGCTTTCTTT. The encoded protein is CASSRPGTGLNTEAFF.